Listed below are T cell receptor beta chains from one sample, sequenced in a study of T cell repertoires in cytomegalovirus infection. For these receptors, no antigen is known. TCRdb re-analysed the reads in MiXCR, keeping a single row per CDR3 protein. The sample carries approximately 500,000 distinct CDR3 sequences, around a third recorded once. The sequencing used cultured PBMCs, collected from culture after CMV antigen stimulation. All receptors derive from a human donor in good health (CMV status not recorded). Some clones in this sample may be carry-over from other donors' samples. The CDR3 runs from the conserved cysteine through the conserved F or W. A D gene is named only where the DNA matches it firmly. Expanded clones are given a class, and other clones once, few, many or no size at all.

J | size | V | D | CDR3 | DNA
TRBJ2-4 | few | TRBV7-2 | - | CASSLRVGKNIQYF | TGTGCCAGCAGCTTACGGGTTGGGAAAAACATTCAGTACTTC
TRBJ2-7 | once | TRBV9 | TRBD1 | CASSAGTGTREQYF | TGTGCCAGCAGCGCCGGGACAGGGACGAGGGAGCAGTACTTC
TRBJ2-5 | - | TRBV11-2 | - | CASSFGPHGQETQYF | TGTGCCAGCAGCTTTGGACCTCATGGGCAAGAGACCCAGTACTTC
TRBJ2-5 | - | TRBV10-3 | TRBD1 | CAISKQGIRETQYF | TGTGCCATCAGTAAACAGGGGATCCGGGAGACCCAGTACTTC
TRBJ2-1 | many | TRBV7-2 | - | CASRYQSSEGLYEQFF | TGTGCCAGCCGATACCAATCTAGCGAAGGACTTTATGAGCAGTTCTTC
TRBJ2-4 | few | TRBV15 | - | CATSRGYDLAKNIQYF | TGTGCCACCAGCAGGGGTTATGATCTAGCCAAAAACATTCAGTACTTC
TRBJ2-3 | - | TRBV12-3/TRBV12-4 | TRBD2 | CASSFKAGEGTDTQYF | TGTGCCAGCAGTTTTAAGGCGGGAGAAGGGACAGATACGCAGTATTTT
TRBJ1-3 | many | TRBV7-2 | - | CASSANRAGNTIYF | TGTGCCAGCAGCGCCAACAGGGCTGGAAACACCATATATTTT
TRBJ1-5 | - | TRBV6-1 | TRBD1 | CASSDRDGTVLHSNQPQHF | TGTGCCAGCAGTGACCGAGACGGGACAGTACTCCATAGCAATCAGCCCCAGCATTTT
TRBJ1-5 | few | TRBV19 | TRBD1 | CASSKGQGLNQPQHF | TGTGCCAGTAGTAAGGGACAGGGACTTAATCAGCCCCAGCATTTT
TRBJ2-2 | - | TRBV27 | - | CASNTRAVNTGELFF | TGTGCCAGCAACACAAGGGCAGTTAATACCGGGGAGCTGTTTTTT
TRBJ1-6 | - | TRBV12-3/TRBV12-4 | - | CATRTDVGSPLHF | TGTGCCACCCGGACAGACGTGGGTTCACCCCTCCACTTT